Shown below are 18 T cell receptor beta chains from a single sample sequenced in a study of T-cell reconstitution after alpha-beta-depleted transplantation in children. Library preparation (for TCRbeta) was performed with unique molecular identifiers. Each CDR3 protein is one row after TCRdb ran MiXCR on the PCR reads. The sample yields 670,000 or so distinct CDR3 sequences, over 10% seen once. Sequencing was performed on PBMCs, taken before TCRalphabeta/CD19-depleted stem cell transplant. These TCRs come from a girl aged 2 to 9 with congenital amegakaryocytic thrombocytopenia, due to receive a stem cell transplant.

This clonotype was recorded a few times. The gene calls are TRBV4-2 and TRBJ1-4; D may be TRBD1 (5 bases). V was pared by 3 bases and J by 6 bases, with 23 bases between. Germline-derived CDR1 and CDR2 are LGHNA and YNFKEQ. This CDR3 has 18 amino acids. CDR3 in DNA: TGTGCCAGCAGCCACCGGGACCGCTTAGGCCGGGCCGATGAAAAACTGTTTTTT. The encoded protein is CASSHRDRLGRADEKLFF.

This clonotype showed up many times. This chain links TRBV10-2 with TRBJ2-1; TRBD2 aligns across 7 bases. CDR3 length: 15 amino acids. In germline, CDR1 is WSHSY, CDR2 SAAADI. Trimming removed 2 bases from V and 7 bases from J; junction bases left unmatched: 8. The CDR3, as DNA: TGCGCCAGCAGTGAGCCTAGCGGAGGGCCAAATGAGCAGTTCTTC. Protein product: CASSEPSGGPNEQFF.

There are many counts of this clonotype. The CDR3, as DNA: TGCGCCAGCAGCTTGCCCCTAGCGGGAGACTACGAGCAGTACTTC. It codes for CASSLPLAGDYEQYF. This chain joins TRBV5-1 and TRBJ2-7, with 10 bases lining up with TRBD2. Unmatched junction bases numbered 4, after V lost 1 base and J lost 3 bases. This CDR3 has 15 residues. CDR1 is SGHRS, CDR2 YFSETQ, per germline.

This clonotype was detected ten times or more. CDR3 DNA: TGTGCCAGCAGCCGAGCGAAACAGGGAGCAGATACGCAGTATTTT. Protein product: CASSRAKQGADTQYF. The V call is TRBV5-5, the J call TRBJ2-3; D perhaps matches TRBD1 (6 bases). Germline V CDR1 and CDR2: SGHKS, YYEKEE (reference sequence). The CDR3 sequence is 15 residues long. V dropped 4 bases and J dropped 4 bases, with 16 bases sitting between them. Full variable domain (rest looked up from reference TRBV5-5 and TRBJ2-3): DAGVTQSPTHLIKTRGQQVTLRCSPISGHKSVSWYQQVLGQGPQFIFQYYEKEERGRGNFPDRFSARQFPNYSSELNVNALLLGDSALYLCASSRAKQGADTQYFGPGTRLTVL.

In DNA form, the CDR3 reads TGTGCCAGTAGTATAGAGGGGGGACCGTGGAGGCCCCAGCATTTT. This encodes CASSIEGGPWRPQHF. The chain uses TRBV19 and TRBJ1-5, with D possibly being TRBD1 (5 bases). Germline CDR1 is LNHDA and CDR2 is SQIVND (reference sequence). Trimming left V 0 bases short and J 9 bases short, with 15 bases between. This CDR3 region has 15 residues.

The chain's CDR3 is CATSRESQGAGDGYTF. CDR3 sequence (DNA): TGTGCCACCAGCAGAGAGTCTCAGGGGGCCGGCGATGGCTACACCTTC. The V and J genes are TRBV15 and TRBJ1-2, with 8 positions matching TRBD1. Germline CDR1 is LNHNV and CDR2 is YYDKDF (reference sequence). This CDR3 comprises 16 residues. V shed 0 bases, J shed 6 bases, and the junction held 9 bases outside the gene matches.

This clonotype has just a few counts. Sequence at one end of the junction differs from germline and may be a read error. The chain employs TRBV9 and TRBJ2-7; no firm D call. Germline V gene lookup returns CDR1 SGDLS and CDR2 YYNGEE. The CDR3 spans 13 residues. As DNA, the CDR3 is TGTGCCAGCAGCAATGAGGACCTCAATTCGGCTTGTTTC. It is translated as CASSNEDLNSACF.

This clonotype was detected ten times or more. The chain has TRBV20-1 and TRBJ2-1; TRBD2 matches 13 bases. The CDR3 runs 15 residues. CDR1 and CDR2 from the germline V gene are DFQATT and SNEGSKA (reference sequence). The ends lost 7 bases at V and 6 bases at J; junction bases unmatched: 9. CDR3 region: CSVGRGLAGSNEQFF. The CDR3 region has the DNA TGCAGTGTTGGGAGGGGACTAGCGGGATCCAATGAGCAGTTCTTC.

This clonotype appeared many times. The chain combines TRBV29-1 with TRBJ2-5, with TRBD2 matching over 14 bases. CDR3 size: 17 residues. Trimming at V came to 2 bases and at J to 4 bases, leaving 9 bases not matched to a gene. In germline, CDR1 is SQVTM, CDR2 ANQGSEA. The CDR3 DNA reads as TGCAGCGTTGAATTAGGGACTAGCGGGAGAGGAGGAGAGACCCAGTACTTC. The encoded protein is CSVELGTSGRGGETQYF.

The chain employs TRBV20-1 and TRBJ2-7; D call uncertain. V shed 6 bases and J shed 2 bases, with 17 bases lying between them. Germline CDR1 DFQATT, CDR2 SNEGSKA (reference sequence). The CDR3 length is 14 residues. Here the CDR3 DNA reads TGCAGTGCGGGGTCATGGACCGGAACCTACGAGCAGTACTTC. It codes for CSAGSWTGTYEQYF.

This clonotype was detected many times. This rearrangement joins TRBV11-2 to TRBJ2-2; perhaps TRBD1 as D (6 bases). Germline lookup yields CDR1 SGHAT and CDR2 FQNNGV. The CDR3 runs to 16 residues. V lost 0 bases and J 0 bases, leaving 8 bases between the germline ends. CDR3 sequence: CASSLDTGTNTGELFF. CDR3 coding DNA: TGTGCCAGCAGCTTAGATACAGGGACGAACACCGGGGAGCTGTTTTTT.

This clonotype has at least ten counts. The rearrangement uses TRBV3-1 and TRBJ2-7; D possibly uses TRBD1 or TRBD2 (5 bases each). Germline V gives CDR1 LGHDT, CDR2 YNNKEL (reference sequence). Trimming removed 0 bases from V and 7 bases from J, with 13 bases in between. The CDR3 length is 14 residues. CDR3 loop: CASSQDLGVSEQYF. CDR3 coding DNA: TGTGCCAGCAGCCAAGATTTGGGGGTCTCTGAGCAGTACTTC.

This clonotype was detected many times. This chain connects TRBV20-1 to TRBJ2-3; D may be TRBD1 (6 bases). Germline CDR1 is DFQATT and CDR2 is SNEGSKA (reference sequence). This CDR3 spans 15 amino acids. Trimming left V 3 bases short and J 0 bases short, with 13 bases between. Here the CDR3 DNA reads TGCAGTGCTAGCCTCCGGGACACAAGCACAGATACGCAGTATTTT. This sequence encodes CSASLRDTSTDTQYF.

This clonotype was seen only a few times. This chain uses TRBV12-3 or TRBV12-4 with TRBJ2-1, with D maybe TRBD1 (5 bases). The V and J ends lost 2 bases and 8 bases respectively, with 13 bases between them. The CDR3 has 14 amino acids. In DNA, the CDR3 is TGTGCCAGCAGTTTATCAGGGTCGAGTCATGAGCAGTTCTTC. Amino acid sequence: CASSLSGSSHEQFF.

This clonotype was seen repeatedly, ten times or more. The rearrangement joins TRBV15 to TRBJ2-3, with D perhaps TRBD1 (5 bases). The germline CDR1 and CDR2 sequences are LNHNV and YYDKDF (reference sequence). The CDR3 is 15 residues long. V dropped 9 bases and J dropped 2 bases, with 18 bases sitting between them. CDR3 residues: CATQQVGHYTDTQYF. The CDR3 nucleotides are TGTGCCACTCAGCAGGTTGGACACTACACAGATACGCAGTATTTT. Full variable domain (remainder filled in from reference TRBV15 and TRBJ2-3): DAMVIQNPRYQVTQFGKPVTLSCSQTLNHNVMYWYQQKSSQAPKLLFHYYDKDFNNEADTPDNFQSRRPNTSFCFLDIRSPGLGDTAMYLCATQQVGHYTDTQYFGPGTRLTVL.

V gene TRBV20-1 combines with J gene TRBJ2-2; 9 nucleotides agree with TRBD1. This CDR3 contains 16 residues. In germline, CDR1 is DFQATT, CDR2 SNEGSKA (reference sequence). The ends lost 1 base at V and 6 bases at J; junction bases unmatched: 9. In DNA, the CDR3 is TGCAGTGCTAGAGGAGACTCGGGACAGGGAGCCGGGGAGCTGTTTTTT. Amino acids: CSARGDSGQGAGELFF.

This clonotype was recorded a few times. This chain links TRBV6-1 with TRBJ2-7, with unresolved D. From germline, CDR1 is MNHNS and CDR2 SASEGT. The V end was cut by 5 bases, the J end by 5 bases, with 13 bases between. The CDR3 consists of 13 residues. The CDR3 region is CASSTSPRDEQYF. CDR3 bases: TGTGCCAGCAGTACCAGTCCCCGGGACGAGCAGTACTTC.

This clonotype was counted many times. The chain couples TRBV20-1 to TRBJ2-1; TRBD2 is a possible D gene (5 bases). This CDR3 is 11 amino acids long. V gave up 3 bases and J gave up 6 bases, with 6 bases separating them. Germline CDR1 and CDR2: DFQATT and SNEGSKA (reference sequence). This CDR3 reads CSASRGNEQFF. In DNA form, the CDR3 reads TGCAGTGCTAGCCGGGGCAATGAGCAGTTCTTC.